The text below deals with one T cell receptor (beta chain). Its target is not known. Using immunoSEQ multiplex PCR, the repertoire was profiled, and TCRdb retains in-frame clones only, with some absent. The sample shows roughly 400,000 clones, approximately 90% of them seen only once. Noted treatment: roughly 20 received Ad26.COV2.S at low or high dose, single or two shots; a few received placebo; per-sample allocation not given. Samples came from day 63 after the first vaccine or placebo injection. Cohort 1b enrolled adults aged 18-55 years in Boston. This specimen belongs to a study of Ad26.COV2.S vaccination and SARS-CoV-2 variants. V was clipped by 4 bases and J by 3 bases; unmatched bases: 6. This CDR3 spans 14 amino acids. The germline V gene has CDR1 SGHNT and CDR2 YYREEE (reference sequence). Findings of the study overall: Estimates derived from TCR breadth and depth analyses may have underestimated total T cell responses.

The input for sequencing was peripheral blood, taken in a trial of Ad26.COV2.S vaccine versus placebo. This TCR was recovered from a person aged 18 to 59 who received the Ad26.COV2.S COVID-19 vaccine or a placebo. The chain uses TRBV5-4 and TRBJ2-7, with 8 positions matching TRBD1. The CDR3: CASSPGTGIYEQYF. The CDR3 DNA reads as TGTGCCAGCAGCCCCGGGACAGGAATCTACGAGCAGTACTTC.